This T cell receptor (beta chain) comes out of a study of T cell responses to AZD1222 COVID-19 vaccine. V was pared by 3 bases and J by 3 bases, with 8 bases between. The CDR3 loop spans 13 amino acids. The study pooled second doses at about 4 or about 12 weeks. This clone was seen only once. Its antigen is currently unknown. Produced via immunoSEQ multiplex PCR; TCRdb's table is partial and in-frame only. This sample has 60,000 to 85,000 clones, with roughly 91% found just once. Study results and caveats: Repertoires in all cases were sampled only once the peak T cell response had passed. The donor group comprised mostly white British people and more females; the analysis possibly underestimated clonal diversity. Spike-specific TCR breadth and depth went up after people got two AZD1222 doses.

The origin of this receptor is an adult who received the AZD1222 COVID-19 vaccine. Specimen: peripheral blood, collected 28 days after the second AZD1222 dose. The rearrangement links TRBV12-3 or TRBV12-4 to TRBJ2-5; D is uncertain. The CDR3: CASSFRVEETQYF. CDR3 DNA: TGTGCCAGCAGTTTTAGGGTAGAAGAGACCCAGTACTTC.